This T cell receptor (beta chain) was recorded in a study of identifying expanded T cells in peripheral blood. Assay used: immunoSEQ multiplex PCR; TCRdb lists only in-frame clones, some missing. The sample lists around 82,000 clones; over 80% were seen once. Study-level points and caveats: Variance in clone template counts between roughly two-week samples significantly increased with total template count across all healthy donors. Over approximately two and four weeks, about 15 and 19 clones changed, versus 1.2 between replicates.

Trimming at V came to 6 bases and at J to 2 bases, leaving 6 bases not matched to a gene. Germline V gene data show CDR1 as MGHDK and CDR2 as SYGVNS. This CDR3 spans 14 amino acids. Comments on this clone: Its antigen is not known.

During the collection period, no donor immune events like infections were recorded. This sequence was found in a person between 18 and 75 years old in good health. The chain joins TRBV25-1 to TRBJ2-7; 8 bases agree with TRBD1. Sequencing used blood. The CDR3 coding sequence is TGTGCCAGCAGCCCAGGACAGGGCCCCTACGAGCAGTACTTC. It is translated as CASSPGQGPYEQYF.